This TCR beta chain was sequenced for a study of cytomegalovirus exposure and HLA in healthy donors. Points on this clone: No antigen is known for it. This sample includes further DNA sequences coding for the same CDR3.

The PCR ran on 60 Vbeta and 13 Jbeta primers. Sequencing used immunoSEQ multiplex PCR; TCRdb keeps in-frame clones, though not all of them. The sample has 76,000 or so clones, around 72% seen once; the top ten hold 15% to 20%. Study findings and constraints: Judged likely to be a sequencing artifact was a cluster of highly shared sequence variants.

J gave up 2 bases and V 5 bases, and 5 bases lay outside the gene matches. This CDR3 comprises 14 residues. Germline loops: CDR1 SEHNR, CDR2 FQNEAQ (reference sequence). The material sequenced was PBMCs. The chain employs TRBV7-9 and TRBJ2-7; 8 bases match TRBD2. This TCR came from a woman in her 40s in good health and CMV-seropositive. For the CDR3, the DNA is TGTGCCAGCAGCCCTCCGGGACTAGCCTACGAGCAGTACTTC. Translating gives CASSPPGLAYEQYF.